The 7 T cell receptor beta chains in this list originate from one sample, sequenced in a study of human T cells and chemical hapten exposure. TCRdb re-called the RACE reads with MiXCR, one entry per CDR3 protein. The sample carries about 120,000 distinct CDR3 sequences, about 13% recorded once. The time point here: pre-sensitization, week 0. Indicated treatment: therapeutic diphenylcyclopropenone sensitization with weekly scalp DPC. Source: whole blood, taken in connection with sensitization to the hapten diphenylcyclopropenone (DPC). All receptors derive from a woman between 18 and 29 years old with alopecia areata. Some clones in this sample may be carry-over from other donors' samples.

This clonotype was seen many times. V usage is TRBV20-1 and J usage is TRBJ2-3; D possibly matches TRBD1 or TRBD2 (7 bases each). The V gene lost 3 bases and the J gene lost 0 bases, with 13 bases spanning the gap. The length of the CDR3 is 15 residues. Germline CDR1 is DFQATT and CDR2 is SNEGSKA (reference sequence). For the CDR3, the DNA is TGCAGTGCTAGTCAGGGGGGGATCAGCACAGATACGCAGTATTTT. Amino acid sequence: CSASQGGISTDTQYF.

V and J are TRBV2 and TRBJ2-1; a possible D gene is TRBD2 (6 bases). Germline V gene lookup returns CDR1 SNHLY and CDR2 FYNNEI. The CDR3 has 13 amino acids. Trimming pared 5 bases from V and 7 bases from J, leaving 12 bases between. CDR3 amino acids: CASSPLARNEQFF. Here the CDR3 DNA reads TGTGCCAGCAGTCCACTAGCACGGAATGAGCAGTTCTTC.

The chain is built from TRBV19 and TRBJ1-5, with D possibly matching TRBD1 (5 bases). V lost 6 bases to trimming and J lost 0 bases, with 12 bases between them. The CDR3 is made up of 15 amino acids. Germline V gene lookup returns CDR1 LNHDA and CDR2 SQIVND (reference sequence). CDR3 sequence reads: CASSIGGDSNQPQHF. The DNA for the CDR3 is TGTGCCAGTAGCATCGGGGGAGATAGCAATCAGCCCCAGCATTTT.

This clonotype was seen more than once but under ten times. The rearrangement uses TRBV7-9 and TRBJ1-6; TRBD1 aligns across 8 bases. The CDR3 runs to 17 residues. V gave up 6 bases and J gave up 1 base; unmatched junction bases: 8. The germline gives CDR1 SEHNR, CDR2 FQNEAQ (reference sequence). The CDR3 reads CASSRTGPQSYNSPLHF. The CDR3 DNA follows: TGTGCCAGCAGTCGGACAGGGCCTCAGTCCTATAATTCACCCCTCCACTTT. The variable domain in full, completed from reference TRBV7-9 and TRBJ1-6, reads DTGVSQNPRHKITKRGQNVTFRCDPISEHNRLYWYRQTLGQGPEFLTYFQNEAQLEKSRLLSDRFSAERPKGSFSTLEIQRTEQGDSAMYLCASSRTGPQSYNSPLHFGNGTRLTVT.

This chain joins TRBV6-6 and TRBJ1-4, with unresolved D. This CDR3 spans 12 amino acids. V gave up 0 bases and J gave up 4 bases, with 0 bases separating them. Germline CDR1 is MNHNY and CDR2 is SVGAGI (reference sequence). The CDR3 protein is CASSYSNEKLFF. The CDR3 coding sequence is TGTGCCAGCAGTTACTCTAATGAAAAACTGTTTTTT.

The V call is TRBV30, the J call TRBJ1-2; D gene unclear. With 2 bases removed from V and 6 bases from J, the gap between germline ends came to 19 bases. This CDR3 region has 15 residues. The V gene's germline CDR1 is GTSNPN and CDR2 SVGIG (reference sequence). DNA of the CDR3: TGTGCCTGGAGTAGTGCAGCTAGGCAATGGAATGGCTACACCTTC. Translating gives CAWSSAARQWNGYTF. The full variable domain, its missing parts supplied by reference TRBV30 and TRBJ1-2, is SQTIHQWPATLVQPVGSPLSLECTVEGTSNPNLYWYRQAAGRGLQLLFYSVGIGQISSEVPQNLSASRPQDRQFILSSKKLLLSDSGFYLCAWSSAARQWNGYTFGSGTRLTVV.

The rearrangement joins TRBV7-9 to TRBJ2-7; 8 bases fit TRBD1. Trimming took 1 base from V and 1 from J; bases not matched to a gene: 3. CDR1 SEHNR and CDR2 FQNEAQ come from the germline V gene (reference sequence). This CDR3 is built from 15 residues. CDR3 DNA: TGTGCCAGCAGCTTAGGACAGGGGAAATCCTACGAGCAGTACTTC. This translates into CASSLGQGKSYEQYF.